These 3 T cell receptor beta chains originate from one sample sequenced in a study of T-cell reconstitution after alpha-beta-depleted transplantation in children. During its preparation, the TCRbeta library received unique molecular identifiers. TCRdb re-called the PCR reads through MiXCR, storing one row per CDR3 protein. The sample holds fewer than 700,000 distinct CDR3 sequences, approximately 13% seen once. The sample was PBMCs, mostly from graft donor cells, taken 360 days after TCRalphabeta/CD19-depleted stem cell transplant. Receptor source: a male patient aged 10 to 17 who had a stem cell transplant for acute myeloid leukemia, so the T cells may come from the graft donor.

The V call is TRBV5-6, the J call TRBJ2-7; unclear D gene. The germline V gene has CDR1 SGHDT and CDR2 YYEEEE. V lost 4 bases to trimming and J lost 2 bases, with 16 bases between them. The CDR3 spans 15 residues. CDR3 sequence reads: CASSRIDVPTYEQYF. DNA of the CDR3: TGTGCCAGCAGCCGTATCGACGTACCCACCTACGAGCAGTACTTC.

This clonotype was recorded a few times. The V and J genes are TRBV4-3 and TRBJ2-5; D gene uncertain. V lost 0 bases to trimming and J lost 4 bases, with 9 bases between them. The CDR3 covers 14 residues. The germline V gene encodes CDR1 LGHNA and CDR2 YSLEER. The DNA of the CDR3 is TGCGCCAGCAGCCAAGACTGGCTCGTAGAGACCCAGTACTTC. It specifies CASSQDWLVETQYF.

The chain combines TRBV29-1 with TRBJ2-1, with TRBD2 identical over 13 bases. Unmatched junction bases numbered 7, after V lost 4 bases and J lost 10 bases. CDR1 and CDR2 from the germline V gene are SQVTM and ANQGSEA. The CDR3 is 14 residues long. CDR3 sequence: CSVGTSGSVGEQFF. The CDR3, as DNA: TGCAGCGTTGGGACTAGCGGGAGCGTGGGAGAGCAGTTCTTC.